The rows below give T cell receptor beta chains drawn from one sample of a study of blood T cells in healthy people across ages. TCRdb called the 5' RACE reads again in MiXCR, with one record for every CDR3 protein. The repertoire holds just over 800,000 distinct CDR3 sequences, about 62% seen once, with 28% in the top ten. The sample was blood. These TCRs come from a man in his thirties or forties in good health. CDR3s include the opening cysteine and the closing phenylalanine or tryptophan. D genes are given only for firm matches. The size of a clone is reported for some rows only, either as once, few or many, or as a class for expanded clones.

NA NA TRBJ1-2 TRBV20-1 CSAFVGRGYGYTF TGCAGTGCTTTCGTCGGCCGGGGCTATGGCTACACCTTC
NA NA TRBJ1-4 TRBV5-5 CASSIGMGHLQGEKLFF TGTGCCAGCAGCATTGGTATGGGACATTTACAAGGTGAAAAACTGTTTTTT
NA NA TRBJ2-7 TRBV7-9 CASSFTGVAAEQYF TGTGCCAGCAGCTTCACAGGGGTAGCGGCTGAGCAGTACTTC
NA NA TRBJ1-2 TRBV12-3/TRBV12-4 CASSFGQNEDYGYTF TGTGCCAGCAGTTTCGGACAGAACGAAGACTATGGCTACACCTTC
NA few TRBJ1-2 TRBV6-6 CASSYPSGDSYGYTF TGTGCCAGCAGTTACCCCTCCGGCGACAGCTATGGCTACACCTTC
NA NA TRBJ2-3 TRBV2 CASADDRPTDTQYF TGTGCCAGCGCCGATGATAGGCCCACAGATACGCAGTATTTT
TRBD2 NA TRBJ2-3 TRBV7-3 CASSFSGGLLDTQYF TGTGCCAGCAGCTTTAGCGGGGGCCTATTAGATACGCAGTATTTT
NA once TRBJ1-5 TRBV12-3/TRBV12-4 CASSFNGWYQPQHF TGTGCCAGCAGTTTCAACGGGTGGTATCAGCCCCAGCATTTT
NA NA TRBJ1-4 TRBV7-9 CASSLRQGSFEKLFF TGTGCCAGCAGTCTACGGCAGGGCAGTTTTGAAAAACTGTTTTTT
TRBD2 NA TRBJ2-1 TRBV18 CASSPPAGGVEYNEQFF TGTGCCAGCTCACCACCGGCGGGGGGCGTGGAATACAATGAGCAGTTCTTC
TRBD1 NA TRBJ2-1 TRBV5-8 CASRYDRGSYNEQFF TGTGCCAGCAGATACGACAGGGGATCCTACAATGAGCAGTTCTTC
NA NA TRBJ1-2 TRBV6-1 CASSEIGWGGGYTF TGTGCCAGCAGTGAAATAGGTTGGGGCGGGGGCTACACCTTC
NA few TRBJ1-1 TRBV4-2 CASSQPGQSSTEAFF TGTGCCAGCAGCCAACCCGGACAGTCGAGCACTGAAGCTTTCTTT
NA NA TRBJ2-7 TRBV29-1 CSVETVGPYEQYF TGCAGCGTTGAGACCGTGGGGCCCTACGAGCAGTACTTC
TRBD1 NA TRBJ2-7 TRBV4-3 CASSQGFQTGKGNNEQYF TGCGCCAGCAGCCAAGGGTTTCAGACAGGGAAGGGGAACAATGAGCAGTACTTC
NA NA TRBJ2-2 TRBV5-1 CASSPVPQDGELFF TGCGCCAGCAGCCCGGTCCCGCAGGACGGGGAGCTGTTTTTT
TRBD2 few TRBJ2-1 TRBV4-3 CASSPGGQSNEQFF TGCGCCAGCAGCCCGGGGGGGCAAAGCAATGAGCAGTTCTTC
NA NA TRBJ1-2 TRBV5-1 CASRDQTAPISYGYTF TGCGCCAGCAGGGACCAGACAGCGCCTATTTCCTATGGCTACACCTTC
NA few TRBJ2-7 TRBV10-3 CAISEGGSYEQYF TGTGCCATCAGTGAGGGGGGCAGCTACGAGCAGTACTTC
TRBD1 few TRBJ2-1 TRBV5-1 CASSFRQGVNEQFF TGCGCCAGCAGCTTCCGACAGGGGGTCAACGAGCAGTTCTTC
NA NA TRBJ1-1 TRBV6-5 CAIERTVDSTEAFF TGTGCCATCGAACGGACCGTTGATAGCACTGAAGCTTTCTTT
NA NA TRBJ2-3 TRBV5-1 CASSLLSPSTDTQYF TGCGCCAGCAGCCTCCTGTCGCCTAGCACAGATACGCAGTATTTT
NA NA TRBJ2-1 TRBV29-1 CSVVGRSSYNEQFF TGCAGCGTGGTCGGACGGAGCTCCTACAATGAGCAGTTCTTC
TRBD2 NA TRBJ2-5 TRBV4-2 CASSQGNSGGSETQYF TGTGCCAGCAGCCAGGGTAACAGCGGGGGCTCAGAGACCCAGTACTTC
TRBD1 NA TRBJ2-1 TRBV6-2/TRBV6-3 CASSDGQGSYNEQFF TGTGCCAGCAGTGACGGACAGGGGTCCTACAATGAGCAGTTCTTC
NA NA TRBJ2-1 TRBV3-1 CASSQEWTLDEQFF TGTGCCAGCAGCCAAGAATGGACTCTAGATGAGCAGTTCTTC
NA NA TRBJ1-1 TRBV7-9 CASSLPPAAVNTEAFF TGTGCCAGCAGCTTACCGCCGGCAGCGGTGAACACTGAAGCTTTCTTT
TRBD1 NA TRBJ2-7 TRBV5-6 CASSGSPGQGGEQYF TGTGCCAGCAGCGGAAGTCCGGGACAGGGAGGCGAGCAGTACTTC
NA NA TRBJ2-1 TRBV20-1 CSARWTVSSYNEQFF TGCAGTGCTAGGTGGACAGTAAGCTCCTACAATGAGCAGTTCTTC
NA NA TRBJ2-5 TRBV2 CARFYDGEQYF TGTGCCAGGTTTTATGACGGTGAGCAGTACTTC
NA NA TRBJ2-3 TRBV7-9 CASTKKEESTDTQYF TGTGCCAGCACCAAGAAGGAGGAGAGCACAGATACGCAGTATTTT
TRBD1 NA TRBJ1-1 TRBV7-9 CASSLARGQGGSSTEAFF TGTGCCAGCAGCTTAGCGCGGGGACAGGGAGGGTCGAGCACTGAAGCTTTCTTT
NA NA TRBJ2-1 TRBV25-1 CASSGLVGGAYNEQFF TGTGCCAGCAGTGGACTCGTAGGGGGGGCCTACAATGAGCAGTTCTTC
TRBD2 once TRBJ2-6 TRBV4-2 CASSQAGTTSGANVLTF TGTGCCAGCAGCCAAGCCGGGACTACCTCTGGGGCCAACGTCCTGACTTTC
NA NA TRBJ2-7 TRBV20-1 CSAREGGRDPPEQYF TGCAGTGCTAGAGAGGGTGGCAGGGACCCCCCCGAGCAGTACTTC
NA few TRBJ2-3 TRBV29-1 CSGSMGLQVDTQYF TGCAGCGGCTCGATGGGACTTCAGGTGGATACGCAGTATTTT
NA NA TRBJ2-3 TRBV7-8 CASRETGDTQYF TGTGCCAGCAGAGAAACCGGAGATACGCAGTATTTT
NA NA TRBJ2-6 TRBV11-1 CASSLPSLETSSGANVLTF TGTGCCAGCAGCCTCCCGAGTTTAGAGACTAGCTCTGGGGCCAACGTCCTGACTTTC
NA few TRBJ2-7 TRBV20-1 CSAPPGGRLYEQYF TGCAGTGCCCCCCCCGGGGGGCGTCTTTACGAGCAGTACTTC
NA NA TRBJ2-1 TRBV27 CASSLSLEWYEQFF TGTGCCAGCAGTTTAAGCCTAGAATGGTATGAGCAGTTCTTC
TRBD1 NA TRBJ2-7 TRBV29-1 CSAPGTGLDEQYF TGCAGCGCTCCCGGGACAGGGCTCGACGAGCAGTACTTC
NA medium-sized TRBJ2-7 TRBV20-1 CSAPKVTTYEQYF TGCAGTGCCCCCAAAGTGACCACCTACGAGCAGTACTTC
NA NA TRBJ2-1 TRBV30 CAWSVPGPYNEQFF TGTGCCTGGAGTGTACCAGGCCCCTACAATGAGCAGTTCTTC
TRBD1 NA TRBJ2-7 TRBV20-1 CSADPRDRFYEQYF TGCAGTGCAGATCCCCGGGACAGGTTCTACGAGCAGTACTTC
TRBD1 NA TRBJ1-6 TRBV18 CASSPGQGARNSPLHF TGTGCCAGCTCTCCTGGACAGGGGGCAAGGAATTCACCCCTCCACTTT